The present entry profiles one TCR beta chain with its context. The antigen this receptor binds is unknown. Nothing much larger sits one base from this clone, and base qualities are not available. Library generation was performed with the immunoSEQ multiplex PCR assay. To provide template for TCR sequencing, every sample had RNA extracted and reverse transcribed into cDNA. SuperScript III was used for first-strand cDNA synthesis, primed with a 2:1 mix of oligo-dT and random hexamers. A synthetic immune receptor repertoire was used to gauge amplification bias, and whatever bias remained was removed computationally. Concerning the study's data processing: After raw reads were preprocessed to remove errors, the CDR3 was defined following IMGT conventions as running from the conserved cysteine to phenylalanine. To get clonality, Shannon entropy was normalized by log2 of the number of productive unique TCRs and the result was subtracted from 1. Whether scalp clones were CD4 or CD8 was inferred by matching scalp TCRbeta sequences against CD4 and CD8 repertoires sorted from blood. The clones in this table, taken by TCRdb from immuneACCESS, are in-frame only. Not every clone is retained; where verified, under half of the shortfall comes from an unresolved V gene, and the cause of the rest is unknown. That table furnishes V, J and clone size, whereas the DNA furnished D and trimming. For this sample there are tens of thousands of clones; about three quarters appear just once. The ten largest account for 17% of the sample.

The sample originates from a study of CD8+ T cells in alopecia areata (dated 2018 in TCRdb). In terms of the full investigation: Treated patients were enrolled in an open-label pilot trial of oral tofacitinib, 5 to 10 mg twice daily, for moderate-to-severe alopecia areata. High-throughput TCRbeta sequencing was used to examine T cell clonal expansion in alopecia areata in both the C3H/HeJ mouse model and human patients. Tofacitinib-treated patients had biopsies at baseline and at 4 and 24 weeks of treatment, with a later scalp biopsy in several patients. Disease severity in treated patients was measured with the SALT score, which quantifies the percentage of affected scalp surface area. Amplification of TCRbeta CDR3 regions was done by immunoSEQ multiplex PCR using 35 Vbeta forward primers and 13 Jbeta reverse primers. Tofacitinib was administered for 6 to 18 months, and 6 months of follow-up off drug were then conducted to assess delayed response and recurrence. The RNA source kit depended on sample type: the PAXgene miRNA kit for fixed scalp, the miRNeasy kit for PBMCs, and the RNeasy kit for mouse skin. Scalp clonality was compared among normal scalp (n=4), patchy alopecia areata scalp (n=8), and alopecia totalis/universalis scalp (n=8). On the human side, TCRbeta sequencing was run on scalp tissue and on sorted CD4+ and CD8+ peripheral blood T cells from healthy controls and from alopecia areata patients with either patchy or totalis/universalis disease.

On the study overall, not on this receptor specifically: During tofacitinib treatment, many expanded lesional clones remained in scalp and blood, and this persistence may partly explain relapse after treatment is stopped. Shared TCR sequences between patients were less evident than in mice, which may be partly attributable to HLA diversity in the patient population. Because the treated cohort was small and included a single nonresponder, larger studies are needed to assess links between baseline CD8+ expansion and response. Scalp clonality and the number of expanded CD8+ clones among the top 100 scalp clones were significantly decreased by tofacitinib. Scalp TCR repertoire analysis is complicated because resident alphabeta T cells in normal human skin are also sequenced, whereas mouse skin is dominated by gammadelta T cells. Compared with normal scalp, lesional scalp, particularly in alopecia totalis/universalis, had higher clonality and more expanded CD8+ clones, which suggests antigenic drive.

The treatment or condition label, read with the paper, signifies: oral pan-JAK inhibitor, 5-10 mg twice daily. Peripheral blood and lesional scalp punch biopsies were obtained from patients with alopecia areata. After PBMCs were isolated by density centrifugation and stained for CD3, CD4 and CD8, a FACSAria was used to sort CD4+ and CD8+ T cells. Spanning cysteine to phenylalanine, the CDR3 consists of 15 amino acids. CDR3 DNA is the only sequence kept; it has 45 bases, read in frame from the first base. V loses 7 bases of germline sequence and J loses 4 bases, and the interval between the two ends is 19 bases. The germline V gene (reference sequence) provides CDR1 LNHDA and CDR2 SQIVND.

This receptor chain uses TRBV19 and TRBJ2-5, with the identity of the D gene unclear. The input for sequencing was CD8+ T cells sorted from blood, taken at approximately week 44, from a patient treated with tofacitinib. The TCR was taken from a human donor with alopecia areata. The CDR3: CASNDPSLDGETQYF. The DNA sequence reads TGTGCCAGTAACGATCCTTCGTTAGACGGAGAGACCCAGTACTTC.